A selection of T cell receptor beta chains follows, all from one sample in a study of T-cell reconstitution after alpha-beta-depleted transplantation in children. TCRdb analysed the PCR reads with MiXCR anew, one entry per CDR3 protein. The table includes about 980,000 distinct CDR3 sequences, about 30% detected once. The sequencing here drew on PBMCs, mostly from graft donor cells, taken 360 days after TCRalphabeta/CD19-depleted stem cell transplant. All receptors come from a boy under three years old who had a stem cell transplant for SCID, so the T cells may come from the graft donor. The CDR3 runs from the conserved cysteine through the conserved F or W. Each record gives: CDR3 DNA, CDR3 protein, J gene, V gene, clone size, D gene. D genes are given only for firm matches. Size values are once, few and many counts, or a class for expanded clones, and some rows have none.

cdr3_nt: TGCAGTGCTAAAAGGGGCTACAATGAGCAGTTCTTC
cdr3_aa: CSAKRGYNEQFF
j_call: TRBJ2-1
v_call: TRBV20-1
clone_size: few
d_call: -

cdr3_nt: TGCAGCGCCCAAAAGCAGGGGGCTAAGACCCAGTACTTC
cdr3_aa: CSAQKQGAKTQYF
j_call: TRBJ2-5
v_call: TRBV29-1
clone_size: few
d_call: TRBD1

cdr3_nt: TGCGCCAGCAGCTGGGACAGGGAGGACGGCTACACCTTC
cdr3_aa: CASSWDREDGYTF
j_call: TRBJ1-2
v_call: TRBV5-1
clone_size: few
d_call: TRBD1

cdr3_nt: TGCAGCGTTGGGCTAGCGGGGAGGGAGACCCAGTACTTC
cdr3_aa: CSVGLAGRETQYF
j_call: TRBJ2-5
v_call: TRBV29-1
clone_size: few
d_call: TRBD2

cdr3_nt: TGTGCCAGCAGCCTCGGGGTGGTTCGGGACTACCCCTCAAATGAGCAGTTCTTC
cdr3_aa: CASSLGVVRDYPSNEQFF
j_call: TRBJ2-1
v_call: TRBV5-6
clone_size: -
d_call: TRBD2

cdr3_nt: TGCAGTGCTAGAGATCTGGGGGCGGGTCAGTACTTC
cdr3_aa: CSARDLGAGQYF
j_call: TRBJ2-7
v_call: TRBV20-1
clone_size: -
d_call: -

cdr3_nt: TGCAGCGTTGAAGAGGGGGGATATGAGCAGTTCTTC
cdr3_aa: CSVEEGGYEQFF
j_call: TRBJ2-1
v_call: TRBV29-1
clone_size: -
d_call: -

cdr3_nt: TGCGCCAGCAGCTTGGTCAGGGACAGGGGCCACGAGCAGTACTTC
cdr3_aa: CASSLVRDRGHEQYF
j_call: TRBJ2-7
v_call: TRBV5-1
clone_size: -
d_call: TRBD1

cdr3_nt: TGCGCCAGCAGCCAAGATGTTCAGAGTAGGGGTCTTTCCTACGAGCAGTACTTC
cdr3_aa: CASSQDVQSRGLSYEQYF
j_call: TRBJ2-7
v_call: TRBV4-1
clone_size: few
d_call: -

cdr3_nt: TGTGCCAGCAGTTGGGGGACAGGGAAGTCCTACAATGAGCAGTTCTTC
cdr3_aa: CASSWGTGKSYNEQFF
j_call: TRBJ2-1
v_call: TRBV12-3/TRBV12-4
clone_size: -
d_call: TRBD1

cdr3_nt: TGCAGCGTTGATGGGTACGAGGGCGGGGAGACCCAGTACTTC
cdr3_aa: CSVDGYEGGETQYF
j_call: TRBJ2-5
v_call: TRBV29-1
clone_size: -
d_call: -

cdr3_nt: TGTGCCAGCAGCACGGACCCATACGGAGATACGCAGTATTTT
cdr3_aa: CASSTDPYGDTQYF
j_call: TRBJ2-3
v_call: TRBV7-9
clone_size: -
d_call: -

cdr3_nt: TGTGCCAGCGTAGAGGGGGGGGCAAAAGACGAGCAGTACTTC
cdr3_aa: CASVEGGAKDEQYF
j_call: TRBJ2-7
v_call: TRBV28
clone_size: few
d_call: -

cdr3_nt: TGTGCCATCAAGCGCTCCGCCCAGGGGGCCACCGGGGAGCTGTTTTTT
cdr3_aa: CAIKRSAQGATGELFF
j_call: TRBJ2-2
v_call: TRBV10-3
clone_size: -
d_call: TRBD1

cdr3_nt: TGCAGTGCTAGAGAAGACAGGGTCGCGACCTACGAGCAGTACTTC
cdr3_aa: CSAREDRVATYEQYF
j_call: TRBJ2-7
v_call: TRBV20-1
clone_size: -
d_call: TRBD1

cdr3_nt: TGTGCCAGCAGTTACAAAGGGATCGGTACCCACAGGGTGCAGTACTTC
cdr3_aa: CASSYKGIGTHRVQYF
j_call: TRBJ2-7
v_call: TRBV6-5
clone_size: -
d_call: -

cdr3_nt: TGTGCCAGCAGCTCAGTTCGGGGTTCTGGAAACACCATATATTTT
cdr3_aa: CASSSVRGSGNTIYF
j_call: TRBJ1-3
v_call: TRBV11-2
clone_size: few
d_call: -

cdr3_nt: TGCGCCAGCAGCCACCCTGCTGGGGGGGGTAAAGGAAAACTGTTTTTT
cdr3_aa: CASSHPAGGGKGKLFF
j_call: TRBJ1-4
v_call: TRBV4-1
clone_size: -
d_call: -

cdr3_nt: TGCGCCAGCACCTCCGAGGGCCGGGGAAACTACGAGCAGTACTTC
cdr3_aa: CASTSEGRGNYEQYF
j_call: TRBJ2-7
v_call: TRBV5-1
clone_size: few
d_call: -

cdr3_nt: TGTGCCAGCAGCCAAGCTACACAGGGGTTAGGCTACACCTTC
cdr3_aa: CASSQATQGLGYTF
j_call: TRBJ1-2
v_call: TRBV4-2
clone_size: -
d_call: TRBD1

cdr3_nt: TGTGCCAGCAGCAAACCCAGGAACACTGAAGCTTTCTTT
cdr3_aa: CASSKPRNTEAFF
j_call: TRBJ1-1
v_call: TRBV2
clone_size: -
d_call: -

cdr3_nt: TGCAGTGCTGGATACAGGCTCGAACTGTTTTTT
cdr3_aa: CSAGYRLELFF
j_call: TRBJ1-4
v_call: TRBV20-1
clone_size: few
d_call: -

cdr3_nt: TGTGCCAGCAGACACGGTCGGGGGGAGCTGTTTTTT
cdr3_aa: CASRHGRGELFF
j_call: TRBJ2-2
v_call: TRBV27
clone_size: many
d_call: -

cdr3_nt: TGTGCCAGCAGTTTACAGCGGGGGGGCGGCTACGAGCAGTACTTC
cdr3_aa: CASSLQRGGGYEQYF
j_call: TRBJ2-7
v_call: TRBV12-3/TRBV12-4
clone_size: -
d_call: TRBD2

cdr3_nt: TGTGCCAGCAGCTTAGAGAGGGGGTATGGTGAAAAACTGTTTTTT
cdr3_aa: CASSLERGYGEKLFF
j_call: TRBJ1-4
v_call: TRBV7-2
clone_size: -
d_call: -

cdr3_nt: TGCAGTGCTAGAACAGGACAGACCTACACCGGGGAGCTGTTTTTT
cdr3_aa: CSARTGQTYTGELFF
j_call: TRBJ2-2
v_call: TRBV20-1
clone_size: few
d_call: -

cdr3_nt: TGTGCCAGCAGCCGAATGACGAACCCCTCCTACGAGCAGTACTTC
cdr3_aa: CASSRMTNPSYEQYF
j_call: TRBJ2-7
v_call: TRBV9
clone_size: -
d_call: -

cdr3_nt: TGTGCCAGCAGCTGGCGGGACAGCCCTAACTATGGCTACACCTTC
cdr3_aa: CASSWRDSPNYGYTF
j_call: TRBJ1-2
v_call: TRBV13
clone_size: -
d_call: TRBD1

cdr3_nt: TGTGCCAGCACCAAGACAGGGTATAATTCACCCCTCCACTTT
cdr3_aa: CASTKTGYNSPLHF
j_call: TRBJ1-6
v_call: TRBV6-5
clone_size: few
d_call: TRBD1

cdr3_nt: TGTGCCAGCAGCCTAGCCCCAGGACCTTATCCGCTTTACAATGAGCAGTTCTTC
cdr3_aa: CASSLAPGPYPLYNEQFF
j_call: TRBJ2-1
v_call: TRBV9
clone_size: few
d_call: -

cdr3_nt: TGCAGTGCTAGGGACACAAACAATCAGCCCCAGCATTTT
cdr3_aa: CSARDTNNQPQHF
j_call: TRBJ1-5
v_call: TRBV20-1
clone_size: few
d_call: -

cdr3_nt: TGTGCCAGCAGCCCCGCCCCCCATTTCCCGAGGAACGAGCAGTACTTC
cdr3_aa: CASSPAPHFPRNEQYF
j_call: TRBJ2-7
v_call: TRBV13
clone_size: -
d_call: -

cdr3_nt: TGTGCCAGCAGTGTATTTGTGGGACAGGGCATGAACACTGAAGCTTTCTTT
cdr3_aa: CASSVFVGQGMNTEAFF
j_call: TRBJ1-1
v_call: TRBV2
clone_size: -
d_call: TRBD1

cdr3_nt: TGTGCCAGCAGCGAATTTCCAGGGGGAAAGGCAACTAATGAAAAACTGTTTTTT
cdr3_aa: CASSEFPGGKATNEKLFF
j_call: TRBJ1-4
v_call: TRBV11-1
clone_size: -
d_call: TRBD1

cdr3_nt: TGTGCCAGCAGCCCGCTAGGGGTCCCCTTCCAAGAGACCCAGTACTTC
cdr3_aa: CASSPLGVPFQETQYF
j_call: TRBJ2-5
v_call: TRBV6-1
clone_size: few
d_call: -

cdr3_nt: TGTGCCATCAGTGAGTCGACAGAGCTCCAAGAGACCCAGTACTTC
cdr3_aa: CAISESTELQETQYF
j_call: TRBJ2-5
v_call: TRBV10-3
clone_size: -
d_call: -

cdr3_nt: TGTGCCAGCAGTGATCGTTGGGAGCGGGGGTCCAACAATGAGCAGTTCTTC
cdr3_aa: CASSDRWERGSNNEQFF
j_call: TRBJ2-1
v_call: TRBV6-1
clone_size: -
d_call: TRBD2

cdr3_nt: TGTGCCATCAGTGAGTTCACCGGGGAGCTGTTTTTT
cdr3_aa: CAISEFTGELFF
j_call: TRBJ2-2
v_call: TRBV10-3
clone_size: -
d_call: -

cdr3_nt: TGTGCCAGCAGCCATGGACTAGCCCCCTACAATGAGCAGTTCTTC
cdr3_aa: CASSHGLAPYNEQFF
j_call: TRBJ2-1
v_call: TRBV7-9
clone_size: -
d_call: TRBD2

cdr3_nt: TGTGCCATTGGACAGGGACAAATGAACAATGAGCAGTTCTTC
cdr3_aa: CAIGQGQMNNEQFF
j_call: TRBJ2-1
v_call: TRBV10-3
clone_size: many
d_call: TRBD1

cdr3_nt: TGTGCCAGCAGCAAAACGAGGGGGGCTACGCAGTATTTT
cdr3_aa: CASSKTRGATQYF
j_call: TRBJ2-3
v_call: TRBV11-2
clone_size: once
d_call: -

cdr3_nt: TGTGCCAGCAGCCGAACCTTGGGCAGGGTCTCCTACAATGAGCAGTTCTTC
cdr3_aa: CASSRTLGRVSYNEQFF
j_call: TRBJ2-1
v_call: TRBV9
clone_size: few
d_call: -

cdr3_nt: TGTGCCAGCAGCAACCCAGGGTCGGACAGCACAGATACGCAGTATTTT
cdr3_aa: CASSNPGSDSTDTQYF
j_call: TRBJ2-3
v_call: TRBV6-1
clone_size: -
d_call: -

cdr3_nt: TGTGCCACCAGTAAACGGCTAGCGGGGGGACCGAATGAGCAGTTCTTC
cdr3_aa: CATSKRLAGGPNEQFF
j_call: TRBJ2-1
v_call: TRBV24-1
clone_size: -
d_call: TRBD2

cdr3_nt: TGTGCCAGCAGCCTGGGACTTACACTCCGCACAGATACGCAGTATTTT
cdr3_aa: CASSLGLTLRTDTQYF
j_call: TRBJ2-3
v_call: TRBV7-8
clone_size: -
d_call: -

cdr3_nt: TGTGCCAGCAGGTCTCCCGGGTCCACCTACGAGCAGTACTTC
cdr3_aa: CASRSPGSTYEQYF
j_call: TRBJ2-7
v_call: TRBV12-3/TRBV12-4
clone_size: -
d_call: -

cdr3_nt: TGTGCCAGCAGCTCCGCGCTCCTGGGGGCCGGGGGTTCACCCCTCCACTTT
cdr3_aa: CASSSALLGAGGSPLHF
j_call: TRBJ1-6
v_call: TRBV7-8
clone_size: -
d_call: -

cdr3_nt: TGTGCCAGCAGCCAAGGGCAGGGGGCGCGAGAGCAGTTCTTC
cdr3_aa: CASSQGQGAREQFF
j_call: TRBJ2-1
v_call: TRBV3-1
clone_size: few
d_call: TRBD1

cdr3_nt: TGTGCCAGCAGGTCCGACAGGGGCAATCAGCCCCAGCATTTT
cdr3_aa: CASRSDRGNQPQHF
j_call: TRBJ1-5
v_call: TRBV12-3/TRBV12-4
clone_size: many
d_call: TRBD1

cdr3_nt: TGTGCCAGCAGCCTCGATCCGAGGCCCGGGGAGCTGTTTTTT
cdr3_aa: CASSLDPRPGELFF
j_call: TRBJ2-2
v_call: TRBV28
clone_size: few
d_call: -

cdr3_nt: TGCGCCAGCAGCACCGACAGTTATCCTAATGAAAAACTGTTTTTT
cdr3_aa: CASSTDSYPNEKLFF
j_call: TRBJ1-4
v_call: TRBV5-1
clone_size: few
d_call: -

cdr3_nt: TGCGCCAGCAAGCCAAGTGGAGGGCGGCAAGAGACCCAGTACTTC
cdr3_aa: CASKPSGGRQETQYF
j_call: TRBJ2-5
v_call: TRBV4-1
clone_size: -
d_call: -

cdr3_nt: TGTGCCAGCAGCGAGCGGACGGCCCCCGGATCCGAGCAGTACTTC
cdr3_aa: CASSERTAPGSEQYF
j_call: TRBJ2-7
v_call: TRBV9
clone_size: few
d_call: -

cdr3_nt: TGCAGCGTTTCGGACAGGGGTGGATTGGGGTCTGGAAACACCATATATTTT
cdr3_aa: CSVSDRGGLGSGNTIYF
j_call: TRBJ1-3
v_call: TRBV29-1
clone_size: -
d_call: TRBD1

cdr3_nt: TGTGCCAGCAGCTTATTTATTGGGGAGGCGCCGAACACTGAAGCTTTCTTT
cdr3_aa: CASSLFIGEAPNTEAFF
j_call: TRBJ1-1
v_call: TRBV7-6
clone_size: -
d_call: -

cdr3_nt: TGTGCCAGCAGTTTAGTCGGGCGGGGGGTAAACAATGAGCAGTTCTTC
cdr3_aa: CASSLVGRGVNNEQFF
j_call: TRBJ2-1
v_call: TRBV12-3/TRBV12-4
clone_size: few
d_call: TRBD2

cdr3_nt: TGCAGTGCTAGGCACCCGAACAGCGACTACGAGCAGTACTTC
cdr3_aa: CSARHPNSDYEQYF
j_call: TRBJ2-7
v_call: TRBV20-1
clone_size: -
d_call: -

cdr3_nt: TGCGCCAGCAGCAACAGACACGACAGCTCCTACAATGAGCAGTTCTTC
cdr3_aa: CASSNRHDSSYNEQFF
j_call: TRBJ2-1
v_call: TRBV5-1
clone_size: few
d_call: -

cdr3_nt: TGTGCCAGCAGTTCATACGCCGTGGGCCAAGAGACCCAGTACTTC
cdr3_aa: CASSSYAVGQETQYF
j_call: TRBJ2-5
v_call: TRBV28
clone_size: -
d_call: -

cdr3_nt: TGTGCCAGCAGCCACTACCGAAGGGGACAGGGGGGGAATGAGCAGTTCTTC
cdr3_aa: CASSHYRRGQGGNEQFF
j_call: TRBJ2-1
v_call: TRBV3-1
clone_size: -
d_call: TRBD1